Included here is one T cell receptor (beta chain) sequence, with context. No antigen is known for it. The data originate from a study of human T cells and chemical hapten exposure. Study findings and constraints: Since the donors had alopecia, their immune response may not be the same as that of healthy people. No shift was seen in TCRs above 1 in 1000 frequency with DPC sensitization. A positive correlation with patch test score was found for PT1 expanded TCR counts.

TCRdb fed the RACE reads into MiXCR, producing one record per CDR3 protein. The table lists 80,000 to 100,000 distinct CDR3 sequences, under 13% of them singletons. Time point given: patch test 3, about 24 weeks after DPC sensitization. As for treatment: therapeutic diphenylcyclopropenone sensitization with weekly scalp DPC. Between the trimmed V and J ends, which lost 2 bases and 2 bases, there was a span of 10 bases. The germline CDR1 and CDR2 sequences are MNHEY and SVGAGI. The CDR3 spans 14 residues. The rearrangement links TRBV6-5 to TRBJ2-7; TRBD2 is a possible D gene (5 bases). This TCR came from a woman aged 30 to 39 with alopecia areata. Some clones in this sample may be carry-over from other donors' samples. Sample: whole blood, taken in connection with sensitization to the hapten diphenylcyclopropenone (DPC). This CDR3 reads CASSYQAETYEQYF. In DNA, the CDR3 is TGTGCCAGCAGTTACCAAGCGGAGACCTACGAGCAGTACTTC.